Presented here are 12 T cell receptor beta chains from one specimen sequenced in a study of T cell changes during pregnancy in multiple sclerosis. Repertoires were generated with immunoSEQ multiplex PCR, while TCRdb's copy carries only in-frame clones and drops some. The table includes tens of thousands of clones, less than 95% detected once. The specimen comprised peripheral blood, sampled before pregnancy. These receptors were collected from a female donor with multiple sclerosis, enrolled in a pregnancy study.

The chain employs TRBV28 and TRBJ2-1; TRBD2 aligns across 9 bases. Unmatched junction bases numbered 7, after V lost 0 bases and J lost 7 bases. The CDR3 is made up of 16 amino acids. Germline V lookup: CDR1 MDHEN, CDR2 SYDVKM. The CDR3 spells CASSLWRLAGRNEQFF. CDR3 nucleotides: TGTGCCAGCAGTTTATGGCGGCTAGCGGGAAGGAATGAGCAGTTCTTC.

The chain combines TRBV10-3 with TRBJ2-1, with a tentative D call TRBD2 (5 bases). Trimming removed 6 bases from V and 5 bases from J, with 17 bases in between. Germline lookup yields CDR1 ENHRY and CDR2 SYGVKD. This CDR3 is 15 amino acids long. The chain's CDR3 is CAISDLERLDNEQFF. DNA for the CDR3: TGTGCCATCAGCGACCTTGAGCGGTTGGACAATGAGCAGTTCTTC.

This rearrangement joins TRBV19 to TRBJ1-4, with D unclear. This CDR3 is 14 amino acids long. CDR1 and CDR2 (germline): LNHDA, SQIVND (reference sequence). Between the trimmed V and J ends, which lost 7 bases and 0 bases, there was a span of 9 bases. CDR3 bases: TGTGCCAGTACCAACACCGCAACTAATGAAAAACTGTTTTTT. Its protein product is CASTNTATNEKLFF. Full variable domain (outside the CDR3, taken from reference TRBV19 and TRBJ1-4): DGGITQSPKYLFRKEGQNVTLSCEQNLNHDAMYWYRQDPGQGLRLIYYSQIVNDFQKGDIAEGYSVSREKKESFPLTVTSAQKNPTAFYLCASTNTATNEKLFFGSGTQLSVL.

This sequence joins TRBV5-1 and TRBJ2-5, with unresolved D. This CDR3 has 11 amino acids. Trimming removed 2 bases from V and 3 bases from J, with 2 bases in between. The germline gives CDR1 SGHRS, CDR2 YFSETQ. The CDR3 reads CASSFKETQYF. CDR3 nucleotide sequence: TGCGCCAGCAGCTTCAAAGAGACCCAGTACTTC.

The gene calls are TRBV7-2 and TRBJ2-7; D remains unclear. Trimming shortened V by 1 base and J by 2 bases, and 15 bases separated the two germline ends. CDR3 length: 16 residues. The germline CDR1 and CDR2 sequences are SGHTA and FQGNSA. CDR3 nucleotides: TGTGCCAGCAGCTTAGGTCTCCCCTCAGGCACCTACGAGCAGTACTTC. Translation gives CASSLGLPSGTYEQYF.

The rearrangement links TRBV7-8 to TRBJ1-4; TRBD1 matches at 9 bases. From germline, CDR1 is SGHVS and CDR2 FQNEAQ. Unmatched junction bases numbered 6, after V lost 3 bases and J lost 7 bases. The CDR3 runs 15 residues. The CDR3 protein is CASSLGQGWTEKLFF. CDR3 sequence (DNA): TGTGCCAGCAGCTTGGGACAGGGATGGACTGAAAAACTGTTTTTT.

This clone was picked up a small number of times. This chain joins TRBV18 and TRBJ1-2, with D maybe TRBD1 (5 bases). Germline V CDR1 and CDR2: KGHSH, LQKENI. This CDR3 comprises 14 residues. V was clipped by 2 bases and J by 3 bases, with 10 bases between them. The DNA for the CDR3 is TGTGCCAGCTCACCAATCCCGACAGACTATGGCTACACCTTC. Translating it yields CASSPIPTDYGYTF.

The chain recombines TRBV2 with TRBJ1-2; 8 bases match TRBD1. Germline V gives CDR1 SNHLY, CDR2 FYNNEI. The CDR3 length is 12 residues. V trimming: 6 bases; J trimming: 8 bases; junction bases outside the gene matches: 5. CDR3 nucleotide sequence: TGTGCCAGCAGACCATCAGGGGGCGGCTACACCTTC. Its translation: CASRPSGGGYTF.

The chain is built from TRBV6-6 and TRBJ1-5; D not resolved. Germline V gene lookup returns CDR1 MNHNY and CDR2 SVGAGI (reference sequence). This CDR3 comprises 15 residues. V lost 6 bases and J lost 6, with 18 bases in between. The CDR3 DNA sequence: TGTGCCAGCAGCAGCGGCCCAGGCCTAGGTCAGCCCCAGCATTTT. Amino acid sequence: CASSSGPGLGQPQHF.

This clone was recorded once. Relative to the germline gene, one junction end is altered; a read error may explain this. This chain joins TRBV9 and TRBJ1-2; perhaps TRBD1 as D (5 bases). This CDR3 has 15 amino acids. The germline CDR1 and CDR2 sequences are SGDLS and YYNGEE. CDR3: CASSVGQGLNDGYTF. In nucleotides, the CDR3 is TGTGCCAGCAGCGTAGGTCAGGGCCTTAACGATGGCTACACCTTC.

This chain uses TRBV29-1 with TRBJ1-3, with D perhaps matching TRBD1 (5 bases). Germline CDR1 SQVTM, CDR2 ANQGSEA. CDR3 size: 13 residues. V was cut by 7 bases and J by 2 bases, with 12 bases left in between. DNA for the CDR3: TGCAGCGCTCAACGGGGGGCTGGAAACACCATATATTTT. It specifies CSAQRGAGNTIYF.

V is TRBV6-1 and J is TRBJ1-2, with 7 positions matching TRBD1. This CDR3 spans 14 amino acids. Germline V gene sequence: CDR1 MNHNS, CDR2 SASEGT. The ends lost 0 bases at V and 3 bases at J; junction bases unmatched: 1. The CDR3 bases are TGTGCCAGCAGTGAAGCGGGGACAGACTATGGCTACACCTTC. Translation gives CASSEAGTDYGYTF.